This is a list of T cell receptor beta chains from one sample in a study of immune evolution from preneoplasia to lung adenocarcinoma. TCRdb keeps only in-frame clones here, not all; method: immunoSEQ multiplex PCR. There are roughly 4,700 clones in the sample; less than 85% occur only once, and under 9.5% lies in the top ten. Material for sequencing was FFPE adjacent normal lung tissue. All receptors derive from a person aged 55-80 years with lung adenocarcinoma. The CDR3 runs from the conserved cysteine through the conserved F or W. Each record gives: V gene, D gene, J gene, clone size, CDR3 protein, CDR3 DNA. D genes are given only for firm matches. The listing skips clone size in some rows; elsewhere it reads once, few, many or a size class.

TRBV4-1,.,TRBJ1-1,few,CASSQLRQANTEAFF,TGCGCCAGCAGCCAACTACGCCAAGCGAACACTGAAGCTTTCTTT
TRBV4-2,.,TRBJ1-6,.,CASSQESTANSPLHF,TGTGCCAGCAGCCAAGAATCTACAGCAAATTCACCCCTCCACTTT
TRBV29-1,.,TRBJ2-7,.,CSVVQIYEQYF,TGCAGCGTTGTTCAGATCTACGAGCAGTACTTC
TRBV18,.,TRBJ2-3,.,CASSPRSAAGATTDTQYF,TGTGCCAGCTCACCCCGAAGTGCGGCGGGGGCGACCACAGATACGCAGTATTTT
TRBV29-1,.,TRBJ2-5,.,CSVADRFQETQYF,TGCAGCGTCGCTGACAGGTTCCAAGAGACCCAGTACTTC
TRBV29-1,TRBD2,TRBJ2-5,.,CSGTGTTLETQYF,TGCAGCGGAACCGGGACTACCCTAGAGACCCAGTACTTC
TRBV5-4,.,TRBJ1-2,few,CASSEQSLYGYTF,TGTGCCAGCAGCGAACAGAGCCTCTATGGCTACACCTTC
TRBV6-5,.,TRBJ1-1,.,CASSETVNTEAFF,TGTGCCAGCAGTGAGACAGTAAACACTGAAGCTTTCTTT
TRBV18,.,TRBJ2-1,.,CASSDDNEQFF,TGTGCCAGCTCAGATGACAATGAGCAGTTCTTC
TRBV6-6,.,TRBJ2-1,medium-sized,CASSELYEQFF,TGTGCCAGCAGTGAACTCTATGAGCAGTTCTTC
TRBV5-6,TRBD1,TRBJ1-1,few,CASSLSDGQGLSLNTEAFF,TGTGCCAGCAGCTTGAGTGATGGACAGGGTTTATCCTTGAACACTGAAGCTTTCTTT
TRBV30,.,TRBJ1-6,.,CAWREGYSPLHF,TGTGCCTGGAGAGAGGGGTATTCACCCCTCCACTTT
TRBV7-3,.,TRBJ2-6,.,CASSPGHLSSGANVLTF,TGTGCCAGCAGCCCCGGACATCTTAGCTCTGGGGCCAACGTCCTGACTTTC
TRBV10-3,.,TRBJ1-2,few,CAISESADYGYTF,TGTGCCATCAGTGAGTCGGCGGACTATGGCTACACCTTC
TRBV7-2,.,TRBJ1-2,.,CASSHRSDGYTF,TGTGCCAGCAGCCACAGAAGTGATGGCTACACCTTC
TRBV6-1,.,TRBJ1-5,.,CASSEIGENQPQHF,TGTGCCAGCAGTGAAATTGGGGAGAATCAGCCCCAGCATTTT
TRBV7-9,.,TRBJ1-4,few,CASSLIGTDEKLFF,TGTGCCAGCAGCTTAATTGGGACTGATGAAAAACTGTTTTTT
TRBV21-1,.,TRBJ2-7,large,CASSTREVKGRSEIYEQYF,TGTGCCAGCAGCACAAGGGAGGTGAAGGGACGCTCAGAAATCTACGAGCAGTACTTC
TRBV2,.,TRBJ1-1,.,CASSMEGGGAFF,TGTGCCAGCAGCATGGAGGGGGGAGGTGCTTTCTTT
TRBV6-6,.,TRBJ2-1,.,CASSPLRARSYNEQFF,TGTGCCAGCAGCCCCTTGCGGGCGAGGTCCTACAATGAGCAGTTCTTC
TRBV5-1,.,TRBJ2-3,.,CASSPRTDTQYF,TGCGCCAGCAGCCCACGGACAGATACGCAGTATTTT